This T cell receptor (beta chain) was sequenced during a study of human thymus T cells. Findings and limits, study-wide: Thymic and blood repertoires appeared to carry a bias in their V and J gene usage. The related literature has documented a marked overlap of thymic repertoires among unrelated individuals.

Germline CDR1 SGHRS, CDR2 YFSETQ. The germline V and J ends were trimmed by 1 base and 6 bases, with 14 bases remaining between them. The CDR3 is made up of 15 amino acids. In the case of this clone: Its antigen is unknown.

Data came from immunoSEQ multiplex PCR; TCRdb stores just in-frame clones and leaves some out. The top ten hold 0.025% to 0.035% of the sample, which has 75,000 to 90,000 clones, roughly 97% seen once. The study used thymus tissue resected during corrective heart surgery. The TCR comes from a boy under two years old with a congenital heart defect but otherwise immunologically healthy. This rearrangement joins TRBV5-1 to TRBJ1-5; D might be TRBD1 (6 bases). The sample consisted of thymus tissue. CDR3 DNA sequence: TGCGCCAGCAGCTTGAATGGGGGCCCCCGTCAGCCCCAGCATTTT. Amino acid sequence: CASSLNGGPRQPQHF.